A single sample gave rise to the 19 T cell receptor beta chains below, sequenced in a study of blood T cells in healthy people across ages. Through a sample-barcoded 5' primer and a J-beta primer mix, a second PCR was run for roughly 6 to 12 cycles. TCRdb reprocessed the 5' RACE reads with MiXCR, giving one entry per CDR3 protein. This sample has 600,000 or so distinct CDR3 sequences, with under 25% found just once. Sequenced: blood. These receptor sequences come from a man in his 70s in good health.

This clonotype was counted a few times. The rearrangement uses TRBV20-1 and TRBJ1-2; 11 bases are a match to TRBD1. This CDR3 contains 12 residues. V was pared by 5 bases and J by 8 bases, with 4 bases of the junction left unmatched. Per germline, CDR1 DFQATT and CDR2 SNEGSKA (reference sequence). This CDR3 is CSAGQGAQGYTF. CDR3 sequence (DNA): TGCAGTGCTGGACAGGGGGCGCAAGGCTACACCTTC.

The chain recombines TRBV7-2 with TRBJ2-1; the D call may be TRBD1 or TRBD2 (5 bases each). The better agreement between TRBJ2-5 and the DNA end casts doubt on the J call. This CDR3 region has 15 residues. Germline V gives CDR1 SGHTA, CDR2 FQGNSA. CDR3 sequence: CASSLEGTAKGAQYF. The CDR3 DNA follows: TGTGCCAGCAGCTTAGAAGGGACCGCCAAAGGGGCCCAGTACTTC.

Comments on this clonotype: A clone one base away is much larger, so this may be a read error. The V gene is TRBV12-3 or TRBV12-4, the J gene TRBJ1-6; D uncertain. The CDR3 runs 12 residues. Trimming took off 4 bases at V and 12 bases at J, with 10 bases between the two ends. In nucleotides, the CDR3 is TGTGCCAGCAGTTCAGTGGGTCTACCCCTCCACTTT. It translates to CASSSVGLPLHF.

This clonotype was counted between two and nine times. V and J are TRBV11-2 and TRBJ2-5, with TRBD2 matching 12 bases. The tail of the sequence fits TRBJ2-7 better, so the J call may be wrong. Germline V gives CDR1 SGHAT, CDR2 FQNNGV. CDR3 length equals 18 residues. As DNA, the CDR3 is TGTGCCAGCACCAGGACTAGCGGGACTCCCAGGGGCTACTACGAGCAGTACTTC. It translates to CASTRTSGTPRGYYEQYF.

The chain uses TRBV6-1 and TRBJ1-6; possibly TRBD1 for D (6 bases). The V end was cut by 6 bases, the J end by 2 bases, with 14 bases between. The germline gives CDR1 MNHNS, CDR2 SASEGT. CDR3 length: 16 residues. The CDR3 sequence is CASRLDHRAYNSPLHF. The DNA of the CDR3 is TGTGCCAGCAGGCTGGACCACAGGGCCTATAATTCACCCCTCCACTTT.

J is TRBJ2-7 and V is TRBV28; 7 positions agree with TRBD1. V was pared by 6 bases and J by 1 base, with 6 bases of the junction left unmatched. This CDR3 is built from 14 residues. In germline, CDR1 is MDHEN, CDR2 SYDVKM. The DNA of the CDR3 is TGTGCCAGCAGAATACAGGGGCCATCCTACGAGCAGTACTTC. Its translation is CASRIQGPSYEQYF.

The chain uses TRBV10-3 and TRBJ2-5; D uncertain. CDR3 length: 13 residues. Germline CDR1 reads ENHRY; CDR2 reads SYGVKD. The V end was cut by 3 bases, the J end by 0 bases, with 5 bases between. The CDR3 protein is CAISDNNQETQYF. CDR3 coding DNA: TGTGCCATCAGTGACAACAACCAAGAGACCCAGTACTTC.

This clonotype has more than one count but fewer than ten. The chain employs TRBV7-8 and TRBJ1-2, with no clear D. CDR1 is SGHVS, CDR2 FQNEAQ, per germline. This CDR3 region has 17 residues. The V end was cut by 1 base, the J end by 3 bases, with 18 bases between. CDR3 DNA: TGTGCCAGCAGCTTAGACGCGTCTTGGTTCGGGGACTATGGCTACACCTTC. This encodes CASSLDASWFGDYGYTF.

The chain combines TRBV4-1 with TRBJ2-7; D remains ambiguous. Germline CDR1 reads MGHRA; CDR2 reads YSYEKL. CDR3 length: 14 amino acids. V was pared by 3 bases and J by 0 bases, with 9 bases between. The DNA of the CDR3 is TGCGCCAGCAGCCAGTTGGCTGGCTCCTACGAGCAGTACTTC. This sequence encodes CASSQLAGSYEQYF.

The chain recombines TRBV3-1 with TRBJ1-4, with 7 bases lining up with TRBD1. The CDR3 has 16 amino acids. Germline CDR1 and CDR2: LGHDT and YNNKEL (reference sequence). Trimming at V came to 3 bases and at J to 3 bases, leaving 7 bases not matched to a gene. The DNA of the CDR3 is TGTGCCAGCAGCCAGGAGACAGGGAGACCTAATGAAAAACTGTTTTTT. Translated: CASSQETGRPNEKLFF.

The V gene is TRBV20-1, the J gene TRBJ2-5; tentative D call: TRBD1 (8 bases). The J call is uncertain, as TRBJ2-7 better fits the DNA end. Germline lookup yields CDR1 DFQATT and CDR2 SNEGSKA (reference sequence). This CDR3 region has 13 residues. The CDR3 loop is CSTGGGKSYEQYF. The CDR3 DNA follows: TGCAGCACAGGGGGGGGGAAGTCCTACGAGCAGTACTTC.

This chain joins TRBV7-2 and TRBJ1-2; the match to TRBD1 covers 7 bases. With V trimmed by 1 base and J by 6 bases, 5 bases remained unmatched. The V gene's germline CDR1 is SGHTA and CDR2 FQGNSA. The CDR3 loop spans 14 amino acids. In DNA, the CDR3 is TGTGCCAGCAGCTTAGAACAGGGGTCCCATGGCTACACCTTC. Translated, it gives CASSLEQGSHGYTF.

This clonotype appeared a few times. CDR3 sequence reads: CASSARGQRTDTQYF. CDR3 nucleotides: TGTGCCAGCAGCGCCAGGGGGCAACGCACAGATACGCAGTATTTT. J is TRBJ2-3 and V is TRBV9, with 8 positions matching TRBD1. CDR1 and CDR2 (germline): SGDLS, YYNGEE. The CDR3 consists of 15 residues. V shed 3 bases, J shed 1 base, and the junction held 4 bases outside the gene matches.

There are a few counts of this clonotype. The CDR3, as DNA: TGTGCCAGCAGGTCTAGCGGCCACACAGATACGCAGTATTTT. Protein product: CASRSSGHTDTQYF. The J gene is TRBJ2-3, the V gene TRBV28, with TRBD2 matching over 7 bases. The CDR3 is made up of 14 amino acids. Trimming took 6 bases from V and 2 from J; bases not matched to a gene: 5. Per germline, CDR1 MDHEN and CDR2 SYDVKM.

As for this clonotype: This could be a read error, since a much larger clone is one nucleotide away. CDR3: CASSLAISGTIADTRYF. For the CDR3, the DNA is TGTGCCAGCAGCTTAGCGATTAGCGGGACGATAGCAGATACGCGGTATTTT. The chain joins TRBV7-6 to TRBJ2-3, with TRBD2 matching over 8 bases. The CDR3 length is 17 residues. Germline V CDR1 and CDR2: SGHVS, FNYEAQ. Full variable domain (remainder filled in from reference TRBV7-6 and TRBJ2-3): GAGVSQSPRYKVTKRGQDVALRCDPISGHVSLYWYRQALGQGPEFLTYFNYEAQQDKSGLPNDRFSAERPEGSISTLTIQRTEQRDSAMYRCASSLAISGTIADTRYFGPGTRLTVL.

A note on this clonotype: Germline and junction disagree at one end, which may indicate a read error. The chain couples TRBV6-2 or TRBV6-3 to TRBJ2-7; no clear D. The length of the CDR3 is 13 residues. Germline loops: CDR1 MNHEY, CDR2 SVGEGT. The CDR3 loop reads CASSYGRTYERYF. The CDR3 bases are TGTGCCAGCAGTTACGGGCGGACCTACGAGCGGTACTTC.

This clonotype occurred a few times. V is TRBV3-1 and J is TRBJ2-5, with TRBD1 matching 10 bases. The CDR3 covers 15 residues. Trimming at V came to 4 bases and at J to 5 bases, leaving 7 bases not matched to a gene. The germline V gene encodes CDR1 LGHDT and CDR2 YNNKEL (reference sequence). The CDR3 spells CASSRGTGVEETQYF. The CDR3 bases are TGTGCCAGCAGCCGCGGGACAGGGGTGGAGGAGACCCAGTACTTC.

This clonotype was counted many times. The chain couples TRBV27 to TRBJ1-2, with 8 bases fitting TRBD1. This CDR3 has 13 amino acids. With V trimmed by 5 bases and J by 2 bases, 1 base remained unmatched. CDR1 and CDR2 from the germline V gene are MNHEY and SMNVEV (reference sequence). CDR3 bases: TGTGCCAGCAGTAGGACAGGGAACTATGGCTACACCTTC. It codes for CASSRTGNYGYTF.

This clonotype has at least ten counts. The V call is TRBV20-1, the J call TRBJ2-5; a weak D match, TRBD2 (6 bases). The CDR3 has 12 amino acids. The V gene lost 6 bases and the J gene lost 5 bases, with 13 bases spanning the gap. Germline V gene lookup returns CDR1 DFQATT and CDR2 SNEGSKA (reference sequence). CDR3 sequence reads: CSALRGLETQYF. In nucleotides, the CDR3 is TGCAGTGCCCTCCGGGGGTTGGAGACCCAGTACTTC.